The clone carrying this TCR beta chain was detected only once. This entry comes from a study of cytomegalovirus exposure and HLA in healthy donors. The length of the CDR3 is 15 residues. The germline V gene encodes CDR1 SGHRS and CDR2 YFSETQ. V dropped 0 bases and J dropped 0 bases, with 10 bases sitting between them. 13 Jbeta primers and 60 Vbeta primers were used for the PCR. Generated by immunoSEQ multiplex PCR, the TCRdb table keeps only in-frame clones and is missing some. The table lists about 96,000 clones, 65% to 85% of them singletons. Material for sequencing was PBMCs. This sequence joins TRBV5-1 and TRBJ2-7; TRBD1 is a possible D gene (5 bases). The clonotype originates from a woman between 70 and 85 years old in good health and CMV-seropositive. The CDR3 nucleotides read TGCGCCAGCAGCTTGGCGGAGCAGGGCTCCTACGAGCAGTACTTC. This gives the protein CASSLAEQGSYEQYF.